One T cell receptor (beta chain) is described in this entry. The data were taken from a study of shared T cell receptors in the human thymus. V lost 3 bases and J 3 bases, leaving 16 bases between the germline ends. Germline CDR1 reads SGDLS; CDR2 reads YYNGEE. The CDR3 sequence is 16 residues long. The data were produced by immunoSEQ multiplex PCR, yet TCRdb's version contains in-frame clones alone and is incomplete. There are 630,000 or so clones in the sample; 80% to 90% occur only once, and 0.0094% lies in the top ten. These sequences were also reported in another study, on human thymus T cells.

The sequenced material came from thymocytes. The J gene is TRBJ1-3, the V gene TRBV9; D is perhaps TRBD1 (5 bases). This receptor was identified in a boy younger than two with a congenital heart defect. CDR3 in amino acids: CASSGRGQPRGNTIYF. DNA for the CDR3: TGTGCCAGCAGCGGAAGGGGCCAACCACGTGGAAACACCATATATTTT.